The 7 T cell receptor beta chains in this list originate from one sample, sequenced in a study of early stage breast cancer tumors. Repertoires were generated with immunoSEQ multiplex PCR, while TCRdb's copy carries only in-frame clones and drops some. The profile covers roughly 30,000 clones, with 70% to 75% appearing a single time and 10% taken by the ten largest. Sequenced sample: breast tumor tissue. Receptor source: a person in their thirties with breast cancer.

This clone was detected only once. The rearrangement links TRBV5-1 to TRBJ2-3; TRBD2 is a possible D gene (5 bases). The V and J ends lost 2 bases and 6 bases respectively, with 19 bases between them. Germline CDR1 is SGHRS and CDR2 is YFSETQ. This CDR3 comprises 16 residues. The CDR3 is CASSFGRALPPDTQYF. The CDR3, as DNA: TGCGCCAGCAGCTTTGGGCGGGCACTACCCCCCGATACGCAGTATTTT.

V usage is TRBV6-1 and J usage is TRBJ1-4, with D maybe TRBD1 (6 bases). CDR3 length: 15 residues. The V end was cut by 2 bases, the J end by 1 base, with 8 bases between. CDR1 and CDR2 (germline): MNHNS, SASEGT. The CDR3 DNA sequence: TGTGCCAGCAGTGAAACAGGGTTAACTAATGAAAAACTGTTTTTT. It yields the protein CASSETGLTNEKLFF.

The rearrangement joins TRBV6-1 to TRBJ2-1; TRBD2 matches at 12 bases. Germline V gene sequence: CDR1 MNHNS, CDR2 SASEGT. The CDR3 extends over 15 amino acids. V lost 6 bases and J lost 9; bases outside the gene matches: 9. For the CDR3, the DNA is TGTGCCAGCAGGACCCTAGCGGGAGGGCCGGGTGAGCAGTTCTTC. This encodes CASRTLAGGPGEQFF.

The chain uses TRBV5-4 and TRBJ2-1, with 13 positions matching TRBD2. This CDR3 is built from 17 residues. Germline assignment: CDR1 SGHNT and CDR2 YYREEE (reference sequence). V shed 4 bases and J 7 bases; nucleotides not matched to a gene: 11. The CDR3 loop reads CASSRTSGRALGNEQFF. CDR3 nucleotide sequence: TGTGCCAGCAGCCGTACTAGCGGGAGGGCCTTGGGGAATGAGCAGTTCTTC.

The CDR3 is CASSEAGQLSYTF. The CDR3, as DNA: TGTGCCAGCAGTGAAGCGGGACAGCTTAGCTACACCTTC. V and J are TRBV6-1 and TRBJ1-2, with 7 bases identical to TRBD1. J gave up 9 bases and V 0 bases, and 4 bases lay outside the gene matches. The CDR3 spans 13 residues. CDR1 is MNHNS and CDR2 is SASEGT in the germline V gene.

The rearrangement joins TRBV12-5 to TRBJ2-2, with D maybe TRBD1 (5 bases). Germline lookup yields CDR1 LGHNT and CDR2 FRNRAP. This CDR3 spans 16 amino acids. Trimming stripped 1 base from V and 3 bases from J, with 12 bases between. The CDR3 sequence is CASGLGQYGDTGELFF. The CDR3 DNA sequence: TGTGCTAGTGGTTTGGGACAGTATGGGGACACCGGGGAGCTGTTTTTT. Based on the CDR3 plus reference TRBV12-5 and TRBJ2-2, the full variable domain is DARVTQTPRHKVTEMGQEVTMRCQPILGHNTVFWYRQTMMQGLELLAYFRNRAPLDDSGMPKDRFSAEMPDATLATLKIQPSEPRDSAVYFCASGLGQYGDTGELFFGEGSRLTVL.

The chain carries TRBV11-2 and TRBJ2-1, with 9 bases aligning to TRBD2. The V and J ends lost 4 bases and 8 bases, in that order; junction bases with no gene match: 9. Germline CDR1 reads SGHAT; CDR2 reads FQNNGV. The CDR3 has 15 amino acids. In nucleotides, the CDR3 is TGTGCCAGCAGCTCCGACAGCGGGAGGATATATGAGCAGTTCTTC. It is translated as CASSSDSGRIYEQFF.